This record looks at one T cell receptor (beta chain) sequence and its context. TCRdb called the RT-PCR reads again in MiXCR, with one record for every CDR3 protein. Among 400,000 to 500,000 distinct CDR3 sequences listed, 16% were seen once. The source of the sample is a study of patients and donors after allogeneic stem cell transplantation. The germline gives CDR1 LNHDA, CDR2 SQIVND (reference sequence). This CDR3 is built from 17 residues. Trimming removed 2 bases at V and 3 bases at J, with 17 bases between. The rearrangement uses TRBV19 and TRBJ1-5; D is unresolved. The specimen sequenced was blood, either unsorted or a sorted T cell fraction (not recorded which). The source is a human donor who was either an allogeneic HSCT recipient or a stem cell or donor lymphocyte infusion donor (not recorded which). It is not recorded whose cells these are; they may come from a transplant donor. CDR3 in DNA: TGTGCCAGTAGTATAAGACCTCTATCTCCATCCAATCAGCCCCAGCATTTT. Translation gives CASSIRPLSPSNQPQHF.